This T cell receptor beta chain was identified in a study of identical twins. Trimming took 2 bases from V and 5 from J, leaving 9 bases between them. CDR3 size: 13 residues. Many counts were recorded for this clonotype. MiXCR, applied by TCRdb to the 5' RACE reads, yields one record per CDR3 protein. The sample lists nearly 650,000 distinct CDR3 sequences, just over 7% occurring once. These same data were also listed under a study on yellow fever vaccine responses in identical twins.

The sample consisted of PBMCs. The origin of this receptor is a woman aged 18-29 years in good health. The rearrangement links TRBV12-3 or TRBV12-4 to TRBJ1-1; no clear D. The CDR3 here is CASSLNAGTEAFF. The CDR3 DNA is TGTGCCAGCAGTTTAAACGCCGGAACTGAAGCTTTCTTT.